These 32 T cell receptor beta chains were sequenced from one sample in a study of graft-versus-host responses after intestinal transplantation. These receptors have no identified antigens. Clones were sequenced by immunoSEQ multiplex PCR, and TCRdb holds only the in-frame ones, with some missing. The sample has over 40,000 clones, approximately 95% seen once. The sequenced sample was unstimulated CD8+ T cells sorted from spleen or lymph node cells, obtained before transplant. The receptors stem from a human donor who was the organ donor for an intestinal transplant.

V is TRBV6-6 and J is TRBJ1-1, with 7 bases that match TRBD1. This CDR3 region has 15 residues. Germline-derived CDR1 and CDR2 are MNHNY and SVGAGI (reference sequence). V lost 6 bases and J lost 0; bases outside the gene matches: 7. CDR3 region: CASSPFRGLNTEAFF. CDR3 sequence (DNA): TGTGCCAGCAGCCCCTTCAGGGGGTTGAACACTGAAGCTTTCTTT.

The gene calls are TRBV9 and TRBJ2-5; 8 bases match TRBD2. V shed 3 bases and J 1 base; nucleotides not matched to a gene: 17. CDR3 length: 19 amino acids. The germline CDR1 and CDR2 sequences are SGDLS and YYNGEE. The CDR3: CASSAGGPSGGTPQETQYF. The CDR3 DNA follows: TGTGCCAGCAGCGCCGGAGGCCCAAGCGGGGGTACGCCCCAAGAGACCCAGTACTTC.

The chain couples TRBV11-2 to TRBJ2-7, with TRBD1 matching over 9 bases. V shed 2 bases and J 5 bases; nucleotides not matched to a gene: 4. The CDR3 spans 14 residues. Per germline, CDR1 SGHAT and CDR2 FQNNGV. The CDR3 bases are TGTGCCAGCAGCTTAAGGGACAGGGTTCACGAGCAGTACTTC. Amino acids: CASSLRDRVHEQYF.

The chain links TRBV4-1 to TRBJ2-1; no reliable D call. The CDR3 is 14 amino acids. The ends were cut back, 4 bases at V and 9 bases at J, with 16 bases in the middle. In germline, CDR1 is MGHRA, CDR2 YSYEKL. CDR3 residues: CASSLTLIQPEQFF. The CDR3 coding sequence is TGCGCCAGCAGCCTCACTCTAATTCAGCCTGAGCAGTTCTTC.

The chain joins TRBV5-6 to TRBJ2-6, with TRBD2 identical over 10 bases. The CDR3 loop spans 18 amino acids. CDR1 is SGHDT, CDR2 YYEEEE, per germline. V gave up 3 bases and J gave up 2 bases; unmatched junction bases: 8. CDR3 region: CASSSKGLARPGANVLTF. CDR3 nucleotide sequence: TGTGCCAGCAGCTCGAAGGGACTAGCGAGACCTGGGGCCAACGTCCTGACTTTC. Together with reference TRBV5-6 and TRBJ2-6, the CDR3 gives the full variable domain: DAGVTQSPTHLIKTRGQQVTLRCSPKSGHDTVSWYQQALGQGPQFIFQYYEEEERQRGNFPDRFSGHQFPNYSSELNVNALLLGDSALYLCASSSKGLARPGANVLTFGAGSRLTVL.

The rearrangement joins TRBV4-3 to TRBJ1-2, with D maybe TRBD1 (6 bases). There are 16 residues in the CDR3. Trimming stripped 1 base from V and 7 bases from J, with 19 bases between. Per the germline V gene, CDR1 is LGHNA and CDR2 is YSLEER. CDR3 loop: CASSQVAGDYFSGYTF. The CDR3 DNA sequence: TGCGCCAGCAGCCAAGTTGCAGGGGATTACTTCAGTGGCTACACCTTC.

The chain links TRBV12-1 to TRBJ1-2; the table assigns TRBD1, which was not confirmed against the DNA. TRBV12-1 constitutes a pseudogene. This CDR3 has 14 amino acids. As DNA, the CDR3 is TGTGCCAGCAGATCACCGGGACAGGGAGGAGGCTACACCTTC. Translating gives CASRSPGQGGGYTF.

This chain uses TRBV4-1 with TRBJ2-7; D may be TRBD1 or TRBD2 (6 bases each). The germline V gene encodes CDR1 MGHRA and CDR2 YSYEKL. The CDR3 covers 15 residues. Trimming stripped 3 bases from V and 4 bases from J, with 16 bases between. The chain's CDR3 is CASSQGGLGIYEQYF. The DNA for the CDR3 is TGCGCCAGCAGCCAGGGGGGCCTTGGCATTTACGAGCAGTACTTC.

CDR3 sequence: CASSSLAGPTLYEQYF. CDR3 coding DNA: TGTGCCAGCAGTAGTTTGGCGGGGCCGACGCTTTACGAGCAGTACTTC. The V gene is TRBV5-6, the J gene TRBJ2-7; D perhaps matches TRBD2 (6 bases). CDR1 and CDR2 from the germline V gene are SGHDT and YYEEEE. V was pared by 5 bases and J by 4 bases, with 22 bases between. The CDR3 length is 16 residues.

CDR3 in DNA: TGCGCCAGCAGCCCTCGACAGGGGGGCCCCTTCACAGATACGCAGTATTTT. Translating gives CASSPRQGGPFTDTQYF. This chain joins TRBV4-1 and TRBJ2-3; 9 bases line up with TRBD1. Germline loops: CDR1 MGHRA, CDR2 YSYEKL. With V trimmed by 4 bases and J by 2 bases, 10 bases remained unmatched. This CDR3 has 17 residues.

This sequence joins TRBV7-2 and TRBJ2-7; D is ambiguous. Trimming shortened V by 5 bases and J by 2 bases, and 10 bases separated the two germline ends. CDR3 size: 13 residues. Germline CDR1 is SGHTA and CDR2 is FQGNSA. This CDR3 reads CASSAVGPYEQYF. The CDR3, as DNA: TGTGCCAGCAGCGCCGTGGGCCCCTACGAGCAGTACTTC.

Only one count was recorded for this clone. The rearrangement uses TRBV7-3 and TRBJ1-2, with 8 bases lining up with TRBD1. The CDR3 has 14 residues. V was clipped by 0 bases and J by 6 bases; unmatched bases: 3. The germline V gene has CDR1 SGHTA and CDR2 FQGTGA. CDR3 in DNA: TGTGCCAGCAGCTTAACACCGACAGGGGATGGCTACACCTTC. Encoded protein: CASSLTPTGDGYTF.

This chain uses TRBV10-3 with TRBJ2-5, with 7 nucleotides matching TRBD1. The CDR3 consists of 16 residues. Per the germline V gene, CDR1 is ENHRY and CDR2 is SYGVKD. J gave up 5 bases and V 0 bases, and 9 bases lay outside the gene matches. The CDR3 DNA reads TGTGCCATCAGTGAGTCATTAGACAGGGTAGGGGAGACCCAGTACTTC. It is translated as CAISESLDRVGETQYF.

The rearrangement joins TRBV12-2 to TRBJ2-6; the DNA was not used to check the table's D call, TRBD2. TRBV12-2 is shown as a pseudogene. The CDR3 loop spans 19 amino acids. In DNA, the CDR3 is TGTGCAAGTCGCTTTCGGGGGACTCCACCACAAAGTCGGGCCAACGTCCTGACTTTC. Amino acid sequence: CASRFRGTPPQSRANVLTF.

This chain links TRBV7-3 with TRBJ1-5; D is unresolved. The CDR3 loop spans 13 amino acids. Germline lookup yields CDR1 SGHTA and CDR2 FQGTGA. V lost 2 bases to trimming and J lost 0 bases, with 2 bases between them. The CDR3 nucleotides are TGTGCCAGCAGCTTAGATAGCAATCAGCCCCAGCATTTT. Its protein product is CASSLDSNQPQHF.

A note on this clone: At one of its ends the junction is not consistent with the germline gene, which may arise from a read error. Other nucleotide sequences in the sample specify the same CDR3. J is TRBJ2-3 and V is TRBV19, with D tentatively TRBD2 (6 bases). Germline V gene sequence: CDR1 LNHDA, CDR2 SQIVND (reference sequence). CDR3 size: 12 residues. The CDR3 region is CASSDREDTQYF. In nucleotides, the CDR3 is TGTGCCAGTAGTGATAGGGAGGATACGCAGTACTTT.

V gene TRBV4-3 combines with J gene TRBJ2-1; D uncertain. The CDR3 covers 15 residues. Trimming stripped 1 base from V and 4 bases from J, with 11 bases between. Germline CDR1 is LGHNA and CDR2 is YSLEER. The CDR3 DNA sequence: TGCGCCAGCAGCCAAGGCCCTAGTAGATACAATGAGCAGTTCTTC. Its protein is CASSQGPSRYNEQFF.

As DNA, the CDR3 is TGTGCCAGCAGCCCACCCTGGACTAGCGGGGGGGCCTACCAAAACATTCAGTACTTC. This encodes CASSPPWTSGGAYQNIQYF. The chain links TRBV5-6 to TRBJ2-4; 15 bases line up with TRBD2. This CDR3 has 19 residues. Losses at the gene ends were 4 bases for V and 5 bases for J; bases not matched to a gene: 13. CDR1 and CDR2 (germline): SGHDT, YYEEEE.

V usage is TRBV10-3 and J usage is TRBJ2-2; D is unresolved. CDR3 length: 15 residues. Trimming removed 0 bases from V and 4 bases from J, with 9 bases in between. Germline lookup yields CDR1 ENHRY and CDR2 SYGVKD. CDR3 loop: CAISESTVGTGELFF. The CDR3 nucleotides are TGTGCCATCAGTGAGTCTACAGTGGGCACCGGGGAGCTGTTTTTT.

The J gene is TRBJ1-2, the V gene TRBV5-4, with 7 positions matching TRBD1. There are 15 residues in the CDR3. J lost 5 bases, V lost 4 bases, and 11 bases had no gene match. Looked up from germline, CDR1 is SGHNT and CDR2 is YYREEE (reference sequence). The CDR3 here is CASSLETGPTYGYTF. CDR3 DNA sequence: TGTGCCAGCAGCCTAGAGACAGGGCCTACATATGGCTACACCTTC.

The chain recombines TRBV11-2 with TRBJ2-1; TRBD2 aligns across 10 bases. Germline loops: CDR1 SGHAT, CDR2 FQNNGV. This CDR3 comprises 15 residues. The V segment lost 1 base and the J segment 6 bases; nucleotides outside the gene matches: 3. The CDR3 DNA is TGTGCCAGCAGCTTAGTCGAGCGGGGGGGCAATGAGCAGTTCTTC. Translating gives CASSLVERGGNEQFF.

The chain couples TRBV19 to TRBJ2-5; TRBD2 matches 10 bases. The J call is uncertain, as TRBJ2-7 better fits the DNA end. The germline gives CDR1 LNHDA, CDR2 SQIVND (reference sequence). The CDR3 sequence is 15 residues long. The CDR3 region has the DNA TGTGCCAGTAGTATAGATTGGGGACTAGCGTTCGAGCAGTACTTC. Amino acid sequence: CASSIDWGLAFEQYF.

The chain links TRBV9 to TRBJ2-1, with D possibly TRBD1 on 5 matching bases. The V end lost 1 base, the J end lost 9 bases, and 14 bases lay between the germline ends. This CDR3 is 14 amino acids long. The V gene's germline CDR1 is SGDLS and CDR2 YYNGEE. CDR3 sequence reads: CASSVKQVLGEQFF. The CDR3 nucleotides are TGTGCCAGCAGCGTAAAACAGGTCTTGGGTGAGCAGTTCTTC.

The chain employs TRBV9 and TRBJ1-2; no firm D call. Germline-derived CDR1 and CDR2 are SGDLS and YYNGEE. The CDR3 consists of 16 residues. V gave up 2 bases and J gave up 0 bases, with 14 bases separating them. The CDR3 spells CASSVRALSPNYGYTF. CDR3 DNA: TGTGCCAGCAGCGTTCGAGCCCTCTCCCCTAACTATGGCTACACCTTC. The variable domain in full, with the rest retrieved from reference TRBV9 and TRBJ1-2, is DSGVTQTPKHLITATGQRVTLRCSPRSGDLSVYWYQQSLDQGLQFLIQYYNGEERAKGNILERFSAQQFPDLHSELNLSSLELGDSALYFCASSVRALSPNYGYTFGSGTRLTVV.

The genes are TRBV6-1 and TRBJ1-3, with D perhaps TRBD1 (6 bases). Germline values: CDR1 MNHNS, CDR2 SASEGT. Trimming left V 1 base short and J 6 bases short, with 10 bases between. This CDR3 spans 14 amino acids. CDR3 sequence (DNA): TGTGCCAGCAGTGAAGGGCAGGGGCCAAACACCATATATTTT. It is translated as CASSEGQGPNTIYF.

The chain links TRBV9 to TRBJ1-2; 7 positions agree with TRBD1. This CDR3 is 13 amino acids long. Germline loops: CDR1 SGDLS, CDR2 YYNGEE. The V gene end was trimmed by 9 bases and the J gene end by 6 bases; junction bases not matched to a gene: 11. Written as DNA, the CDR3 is TGTGCCACCCAAAGGTGGACAGGAGATGGCTACACCTTC. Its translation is CATQRWTGDGYTF. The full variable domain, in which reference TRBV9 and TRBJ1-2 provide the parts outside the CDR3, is DSGVTQTPKHLITATGQRVTLRCSPRSGDLSVYWYQQSLDQGLQFLIQYYNGEERAKGNILERFSAQQFPDLHSELNLSSLELGDSALYFCATQRWTGDGYTFGSGTRLTVV.

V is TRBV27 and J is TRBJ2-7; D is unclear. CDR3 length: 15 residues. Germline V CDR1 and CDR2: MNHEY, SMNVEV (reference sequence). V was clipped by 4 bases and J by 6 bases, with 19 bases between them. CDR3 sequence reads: CASSSTGPLPAEQYF. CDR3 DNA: TGTGCCAGCAGTTCAACCGGGCCTCTACCGGCCGAGCAGTACTTC.

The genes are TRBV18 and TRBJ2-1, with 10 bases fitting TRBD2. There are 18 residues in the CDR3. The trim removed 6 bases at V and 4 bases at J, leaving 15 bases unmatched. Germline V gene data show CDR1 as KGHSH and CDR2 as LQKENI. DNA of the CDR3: TGTGCCAGCTCGCCGGTGCTAGCGGGGGTACGACGTTACAATGAGCAGTTCTTC. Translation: CASSPVLAGVRRYNEQFF.

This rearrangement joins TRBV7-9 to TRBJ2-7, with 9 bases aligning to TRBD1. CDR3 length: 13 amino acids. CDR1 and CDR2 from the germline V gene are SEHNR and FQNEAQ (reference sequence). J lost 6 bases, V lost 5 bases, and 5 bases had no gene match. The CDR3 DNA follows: TGTGCCAGCAGCACCACAGGGGGCGGCGAGCAGTACTTC. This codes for CASSTTGGGEQYF.

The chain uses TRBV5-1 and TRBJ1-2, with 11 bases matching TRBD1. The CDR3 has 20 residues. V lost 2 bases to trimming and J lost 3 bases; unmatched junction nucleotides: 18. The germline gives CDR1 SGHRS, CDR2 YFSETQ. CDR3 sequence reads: CASSFTPYRTGGMTYYGYTF. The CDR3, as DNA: TGCGCCAGCAGCTTTACACCCTACAGGACAGGGGGCATGACATACTATGGCTACACCTTC.

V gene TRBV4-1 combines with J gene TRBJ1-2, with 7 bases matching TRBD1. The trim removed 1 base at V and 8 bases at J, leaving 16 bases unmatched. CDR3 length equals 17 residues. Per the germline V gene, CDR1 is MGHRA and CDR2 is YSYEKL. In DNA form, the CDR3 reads TGCGCCAGCAGCCAAGCTAGCGGGTACAGGGGATTTGGAGGCTACACCTTC. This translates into CASSQASGYRGFGGYTF.

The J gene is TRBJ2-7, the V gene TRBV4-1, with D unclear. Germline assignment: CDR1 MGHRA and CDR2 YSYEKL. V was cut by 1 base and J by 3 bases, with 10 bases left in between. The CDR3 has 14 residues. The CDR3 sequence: CASSQGRHSYEQYF. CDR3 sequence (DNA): TGCGCCAGCAGCCAAGGTCGACACAGCTACGAGCAGTACTTC.